These 30 T cell receptor beta chains were all obtained from the same sample, sequenced in a study of T cell repertoires in cytomegalovirus infection. One entry per CDR3 protein, called by TCRdb with MiXCR from the reads. This sample has approximately 500,000 distinct CDR3 sequences, with about 11% found just once. The sequenced sample was PBMCs. These receptors were taken from a human donor in good health (CMV status not recorded). Some clones in this sample may be carry-over from other donors' samples.

This clonotype was seen many times. This sequence joins TRBV28 and TRBJ2-4, with 13 bases lining up with TRBD2. Per the germline V gene, CDR1 is MDHEN and CDR2 is SYDVKM. The CDR3 sequence is 15 residues long. Losses at the gene ends were 6 bases for V and 2 bases for J; bases not matched to a gene: 1. The DNA of the CDR3 is TGTGCCAGCAGGGGACTAGCGGGGCCCAAAAACATTCAGTACTTC. Residues: CASRGLAGPKNIQYF.

This clonotype showed up many times. V gene TRBV7-8 combines with J gene TRBJ2-7; 7 bases are shared with TRBD2. The CDR3 contains 15 residues. Germline V CDR1 and CDR2: SGHVS, FQNEAQ. The J segment lost 4 bases and the V segment lost 5 bases, leaving 11 bases of the junction unmatched. As DNA, the CDR3 is TGTGCCAGCAGCCCAACTCCTAGCGGAGCATACGAGCAGTACTTC. As protein: CASSPTPSGAYEQYF.

The rearrangement joins TRBV29-1 to TRBJ2-1; TRBD1 might be the D (6 bases). The CDR3 totals 10 residues. V lost 5 bases and J lost 12, with 11 bases in between. Germline V lookup: CDR1 SQVTM, CDR2 ANQGSEA. The chain's CDR3 is CSVPLGGQFF. In DNA form, the CDR3 reads TGCAGCGTTCCCCTAGGGGGGCAGTTCTTC.

This clonotype was seen ten or more times. The rearrangement links TRBV7-9 to TRBJ2-7; the D gene is possibly TRBD1 (6 bases). The V gene's germline CDR1 is SEHNR and CDR2 FQNEAQ (reference sequence). The CDR3 is made up of 12 amino acids. The ends were cut back, 7 bases at V and 3 bases at J, with 10 bases in the middle. The CDR3 here is CASTDSYYEQYF. CDR3 DNA: TGTGCCAGCACGGACAGCTACTACGAGCAGTACTTC.

This clonotype was counted many times. V is TRBV6-6 and J is TRBJ1-1; 9 nucleotides line up with TRBD1. The CDR3 consists of 13 residues. In germline, CDR1 is MNHNY, CDR2 SVGAGI (reference sequence). V was pared by 8 bases and J by 4 bases, with 5 bases of the junction left unmatched. Here the CDR3 reads CASASTGGTEAFF. For the CDR3, the DNA is TGTGCCAGCGCATCGACAGGGGGCACTGAAGCTTTCTTT.

This clonotype came up a few times. This chain links TRBV7-8 with TRBJ2-7; D is undetermined. The CDR3 totals 13 residues. Germline values: CDR1 SGHVS, CDR2 FQNEAQ. V was cut by 1 base and J by 4 bases, with 8 bases left in between. The CDR3 DNA reads TGTGCCAGCAGCTTAGATCGCCGGTACGAGCAGTACTTC. This gives the protein CASSLDRRYEQYF. Using reference TRBV7-8 and TRBJ2-7 for the parts outside the CDR3, the full variable domain is GAGVSQSPRYKVAKRGQDVALRCDPISGHVSLFWYQQALGQGPEFLTYFQNEAQLDKSGLPSDRFFAERPEGSVSTLKIQRTQQEDSAVYLCASSLDRRYEQYFGPGTRLTVT.

This clonotype was picked up many times. V usage is TRBV20-1 and J usage is TRBJ2-2, with 12 bases identical to TRBD2. The CDR3 loop spans 16 amino acids. Trimming cost V 3 bases and J 3 bases; bases outside gene matches: 5. Germline CDR1 reads DFQATT; CDR2 reads SNEGSKA (reference sequence). CDR3 coding DNA: TGCAGTGCTAGGGCTAGCGGGAGGGCCTACACCGGGGAGCTGTTTTTT. Amino acid sequence: CSARASGRAYTGELFF.

This clonotype was detected ten times or more. The chain carries TRBV28 and TRBJ2-1; TRBD2 agrees at 12 bases. Germline V gene lookup returns CDR1 MDHEN and CDR2 SYDVKM. This CDR3 contains 17 residues. The junction had 7 bases not matched to a gene; V was cut back by 5 bases and J by 2 bases. In DNA form, the CDR3 reads TGTGCCAGCAGTCCACTTGGACTAGCGGGACCCTACAATGAGCAGTTCTTC. Residues: CASSPLGLAGPYNEQFF.

This clonotype was picked up many times. The gene calls are TRBV7-6 and TRBJ2-1; 11 bases match TRBD2. The CDR3 runs 17 residues. Trimming removed 1 base from V and 7 bases from J; junction bases left unmatched: 9. Germline CDR1 reads SGHVS; CDR2 reads FNYEAQ. The CDR3 region is CASSLGVGTSGGNEQFF. The CDR3 DNA follows: TGTGCCAGCAGCTTAGGGGTAGGGACTAGCGGCGGGAATGAGCAGTTCTTC.

This clonotype was observed at least ten times. The chain is built from TRBV2 and TRBJ2-5, with unresolved D. Per the germline V gene, CDR1 is SNHLY and CDR2 is FYNNEI. The CDR3 has 13 amino acids. V lost 4 bases and J 5 bases, leaving 11 bases between the germline ends. CDR3 sequence (DNA): TGTGCCAGCAGTGGTCTGCTGGTGGAGACCCAGTACTTC. It yields the protein CASSGLLVETQYF.

This clonotype showed up many times. This rearrangement joins TRBV7-2 to TRBJ1-2, with D perhaps TRBD1 (5 bases). With 5 bases removed from V and 4 bases from J, the gap between germline ends came to 11 bases. The CDR3 loop spans 13 amino acids. CDR1 and CDR2 from the germline V gene are SGHTA and FQGNSA. The CDR3 nucleotides are TGTGCCAGCAGCCCCGGGGGGACCTATGGCTACACCTTC. It specifies CASSPGGTYGYTF. The whole variable domain, remainder taken from reference TRBV7-2 and TRBJ1-2, is GAGVSQSPSNKVTEKGKDVELRCDPISGHTALYWYRQSLGQGLEFLIYFQGNSAPDKSGLPSDRFSAERTGGSVSTLTIQRTQQEDSAVYLCASSPGGTYGYTFGSGTRLTVV.

The genes are TRBV6-8 and TRBJ1-1; tentatively, D is TRBD1 (6 bases). V was cut by 2 bases and J by 1 base, with 11 bases left in between. The CDR3 covers 15 residues. Germline V gene data show CDR1 as MNHGY and CDR2 as SAAAGT. CDR3 in amino acids: CASSYVTGRNTEAFF. The CDR3 DNA is TGTGCCAGCAGTTACGTCACAGGGCGGAACACTGAAGCTTTCTTT.

This clonotype was seen repeatedly, ten times or more. The chain joins TRBV20-1 to TRBJ2-1; D gene uncertain. CDR3 length: 13 residues. The V end was cut by 0 bases, the J end by 5 bases, with 8 bases between. Per the germline V gene, CDR1 is DFQATT and CDR2 is SNEGSKA (reference sequence). The CDR3 reads CSAREVNHNEQFF. CDR3 coding DNA: TGCAGTGCTAGAGAGGTAAATCACAATGAGCAGTTCTTC.

Ten or more counts support this clonotype. The V and J genes are TRBV7-3 and TRBJ2-1; TRBD1 or TRBD2 may be the D gene (5 bases each). The CDR3 runs 14 residues. V dropped 5 bases and J dropped 5 bases, with 13 bases sitting between them. Germline V gives CDR1 SGHTA, CDR2 FQGTGA. The CDR3 sequence is CASSPSGAHNEQFF. CDR3 nucleotides: TGTGCCAGCAGCCCCTCCGGGGCCCACAATGAGCAGTTCTTC. Together with reference TRBV7-3 and TRBJ2-1, the CDR3 gives the full variable domain: GAGVSQTPSNKVTEKGKYVELRCDPISGHTALYWYRQSLGQGPEFLIYFQGTGAADDSGLPNDRFFAVRPEGSVSTLKIQRTERGDSAVYLCASSPSGAHNEQFFGPGTRLTVL.

The rearrangement joins TRBV3-1 to TRBJ1-6; 10 bases agree with TRBD1. V shed 5 bases, J shed 12 bases, and the junction held 7 bases outside the gene matches. CDR1 LGHDT and CDR2 YNNKEL come from the germline V gene (reference sequence). The CDR3 contains 14 residues. DNA for the CDR3: TGTGCCAGCAGCTCCGGGACAGGGGACAAACCCCTCCACTTT. Protein: CASSSGTGDKPLHF.

This chain joins TRBV23-1 and TRBJ1-5; D remains unclear. TRBV23-1 is recorded as an ORF, its role being uncertain. This CDR3 spans 15 amino acids. Trimming cost V 7 bases and J 5 bases, with 18 bases left between them. The CDR3, as DNA: TGCGCCAGCATGTGGAGGGCTAAAGTTTATCAGCCCCAGCATTTT. Translation: CASMWRAKVYQPQHF.

V usage is TRBV7-9 and J usage is TRBJ2-1; TRBD2 aligns across 9 bases. V was clipped by 5 bases and J by 3 bases; unmatched bases: 11. CDR1 is SEHNR and CDR2 is FQNEAQ in the germline V gene (reference sequence). This CDR3 contains 17 residues. DNA of the CDR3: TGTGCCAGCAGCCCTGTCTGGCGGGAGGGCCTCTACAATGAGCAGTTCTTC. Amino acid sequence: CASSPVWREGLYNEQFF.

This chain links TRBV2 with TRBJ2-5; 7 nucleotides match TRBD2. The CDR3 has 15 amino acids. V gave up 7 bases and J gave up 1 base; unmatched junction bases: 9. Germline-derived CDR1 and CDR2 are SNHLY and FYNNEI. The CDR3 DNA follows: TGTGCCAGCAAAATACTGGGGGGGGGCCAAGAGACCCAGTACTTC. This translates into CASKILGGGQETQYF.

This clonotype was seen ten or more times. The chain couples TRBV4-2 to TRBJ2-2, with TRBD2 matching 9 bases. Trimming removed 0 bases from V and 3 bases from J; junction bases left unmatched: 14. Germline V gives CDR1 LGHNA, CDR2 YNFKEQ. The CDR3 runs 20 residues. The CDR3 nucleotides read TGTGCCAGCAGCCAAGATCCCCTGGCGGGAGGGCCCGGTGACACCGGGGAGCTGTTTTTT. It specifies CASSQDPLAGGPGDTGELFF.

The V call is TRBV20-1, the J call TRBJ1-2; a possible D gene is TRBD1 (5 bases). From germline, CDR1 is DFQATT and CDR2 SNEGSKA (reference sequence). The CDR3 runs 13 residues. Trimming stripped 7 bases from V and 5 bases from J, with 17 bases between. The CDR3 spells CSGGTEGLYGYTF. CDR3 nucleotides: TGCAGTGGGGGGACCGAAGGACTATATGGCTACACCTTC.

This clonotype has at least ten counts. The chain recombines TRBV20-1 with TRBJ1-6; 7 bases are shared with TRBD1. With V trimmed by 7 bases and J by 7 bases, 10 bases remained unmatched. Per germline, CDR1 DFQATT and CDR2 SNEGSKA (reference sequence). CDR3 length equals 14 residues. In DNA, the CDR3 is TGCAGTGTTTCTCGGGGACAGTTAAATTCACCCCTCCACTTT. This gives the protein CSVSRGQLNSPLHF.

The V call is TRBV20-1, the J call TRBJ2-1; D is unresolved. Trimming cost V 7 bases and J 8 bases, with 15 bases left between them. This CDR3 is built from 12 residues. Germline V gene lookup returns CDR1 DFQATT and CDR2 SNEGSKA (reference sequence). The CDR3: CSVYGKGHEQFF. The DNA of the CDR3 is TGCAGTGTTTATGGGAAAGGACATGAGCAGTTCTTC.

This clonotype was seen many times. V gene TRBV7-9 combines with J gene TRBJ2-3; D unresolved. The CDR3 is 14 amino acids. V was cut by 5 bases and J by 7 bases, with 16 bases left in between. Germline-derived CDR1 and CDR2 are SEHNR and FQNEAQ (reference sequence). The CDR3 spells CASSPVVTRNTQYF. The CDR3 nucleotides read TGTGCCAGCAGCCCGGTCGTGACACGCAATACGCAGTATTTT.

This clonotype was counted a few times. The chain recombines TRBV19 with TRBJ2-1; TRBD2 matches at 11 bases. Germline assignment: CDR1 LNHDA and CDR2 SQIVND (reference sequence). J lost 4 bases, V lost 2 bases, and 4 bases had no gene match. This CDR3 is built from 16 residues. The CDR3 region is CASSISRLAGYNEQFF. The CDR3 nucleotides read TGTGCCAGTAGTATAAGTAGACTAGCGGGGTACAATGAGCAGTTCTTC.

This clonotype was detected a few times. The germline gene is not matched at one end of the junction; a read error may be the cause. This sequence joins TRBV12-3 or TRBV12-4 and TRBJ2-7, with TRBD2 identical over 14 bases. There are 12 residues in the CDR3. The CDR3 reads CASRLAGGPRNF. In DNA, the CDR3 is TGTGCCAGCCGACTAGCGGGGGGGCCGAGGAACTTC.

The chain recombines TRBV29-1 with TRBJ2-7; D assignment may be TRBD1 or TRBD2 (5 bases each). The germline V gene has CDR1 SQVTM and CDR2 ANQGSEA. The CDR3 sequence is 13 residues long. The V and J ends lost 3 bases and 3 bases respectively, with 12 bases between them. This CDR3 reads CSVEVQGVYEQYF. The DNA for the CDR3 is TGCAGCGTTGAGGTCCAGGGAGTCTACGAGCAGTACTTC.

This clonotype was seen repeatedly, ten times or more. The chain recombines TRBV14 with TRBJ1-5; D is uncertain. The CDR3 runs to 13 residues. Trimming removed 1 base at V and 8 bases at J, with 9 bases between. Germline assignment: CDR1 SGHDN and CDR2 FVKESK. The CDR3 DNA reads as TGTGCCAGCAGCCAAGGATTAGAAGAGCCCCAGCATTTT. It is translated as CASSQGLEEPQHF.

This clonotype was observed at least ten times. An end of the junction differs from the germline gene, which may be a read error. This chain connects TRBV2 to TRBJ1-2, with D perhaps TRBD1 (6 bases). CDR1 and CDR2 (germline): SNHLY, FYNNEI. The CDR3 is made up of 12 amino acids. Written as DNA, the CDR3 is TGTGCCAGCAGTTTTACAGGGTACCCAGCCCTCTTC. It codes for CASSFTGYPALF.

This clonotype showed up many times. The genes are TRBV7-9 and TRBJ1-1, with 8 bases identical to TRBD1. V gave up 11 bases and J gave up 1 base; unmatched junction bases: 15. Germline V gene sequence: CDR1 SEHNR, CDR2 FQNEAQ (reference sequence). This CDR3 has 16 residues. CDR3 sequence: CAVLGGRGPKNTEAFF. CDR3 in DNA: TGTGCCGTTCTTGGGGGCAGGGGGCCGAAGAACACTGAAGCTTTCTTT.

This clonotype was detected many times. The rearrangement links TRBV29-1 to TRBJ2-3; TRBD2 matches 10 bases. From germline, CDR1 is SQVTM and CDR2 ANQGSEA. This CDR3 region has 15 residues. Unmatched junction bases numbered 4, after V lost 3 bases and J lost 1 base. The CDR3 loop reads CSVEERGGRTDTQYF. In DNA, the CDR3 is TGCAGCGTTGAGGAGCGGGGGGGACGCACAGATACGCAGTATTTT.